Detailed here is one T cell receptor (beta chain). The target of this receptor is not known. Per-nucleotide qualities are absent, and no much larger clonotype sits a single base away. The cohort consisted of 670 or so healthy bone marrow donors. Cohort members were all nominally healthy when sampled, although unrecorded immune exposures were likely present. The donor tested CMV seronegative, placing the donor among the 352 seronegative members of the cohort. Each donor provided a peripheral blood sample, and peripheral blood mononuclear cells were used for TCR beta sequencing. Genomic DNA extraction from the blood cell samples was performed with the Qiagen DNeasy Blood Extraction Kit. This entry belongs to a study of cytomegalovirus exposure and HLA in healthy donors (dated by TCRdb to the late 2010s). Concerning the study at large: In an earlier analysis of approximately 640 of the donors, 276 Gb of sequence data and approximately 100 million unique TCR beta sequences from 150 million to 200 million T cells were reported. A later analysis re-examined previously published TCR beta repertoires from 600 to 700 donors and added high-resolution HLA genotyping to investigate patterns of TCR occurrence. Every discovery cohort repertoire had been produced on one sequencing platform. An early release covering about 600 HLA-typed donors comprised about 310 gigabases of sequencing data and 65 million to 100 million unique TCR sequences. The number of donors typed differed by locus, with roughly 629-640 for A, B, C, DRB1 and DQB1, around 520 for DQA1, approximately 580 for DPA1, and some 450 for DPB1. The study combined high-throughput TCR immunosequencing, statistical association of individual TCRs with disease status, and machine learning to predict cytomegalovirus infection status. In the later analysis, no new phenotypic data were used to find candidate immune exposures; instead, reliance was placed on TCR beta sequences and their occurrence across donors. Five DR-DQ haplotypes were handled as single units for association and clustering because linkage in the cohort was strong. Donor age, sex, ethnicity and CMV serostatus were compiled together with the repertoire data. HLA typing included class I and class II loci at four-digit resolution. The T cell repertoires of 666 subjects were profiled by immunosequencing and related to cytomegalovirus serostatus. A later genetic analysis took genome-wide SNP genotypes for about 65% of the roughly 670 donors and used that subset as a discovery cohort. Of the roughly 400 genotyped donors, approximately 80% were placed in the genetic ancestry cluster associated with self-reported Caucasian donors. An earlier analysis of 500 to 750 of the donors applied high-throughput TCR beta sequencing to assess whether each TCR beta V gene segment acted as functional or pseudogenic. On average, roughly 240,000 unique TCR beta nucleotide sequences were sequenced per donor among 398 genotyped donors of the cohort, with roughly 19% of those sequences being non-productive. Along with the roughly 610-subject first cohort, a separate validation cohort of over a hundred different subjects was used. The study aimed to test whether signatures of past pathogen exposure could be identified by cataloging public T cell receptors. What the authors observed across the whole study: A later genetic analysis associated a missense DCLRE1C variant with V-gene and J-gene trimming of TCR beta chains, and an independent cohort replicated the association. Because some donors lacked HLA typing at each locus, the association tests relied only on the typed subset. In an earlier analysis of 587 of the donors, most TCR beta V segments were observed in productive rearrangements about 87% or about 30% of the time, broadly matching IMGT annotations. According to a later analysis, TCR association rates differed among HLA loci, with DRB1 alleles showing the most associated TCRs and HLA-C alleles showing the fewest. A later genetic analysis reported fewer N-insertions in productive TCRs among donors in an Asian-associated ancestry cluster than the roughly 700-donor mean. A further reported finding was that TCR beta sequences accurately predicted the HLA-A and HLA-B alleles for most subjects in the first cohort. In a later analysis, HLA-associated TCR beta chains showed more clonal expansion and lower generation probabilities than non-associated chains that were equally common. In both the original and validation cohorts, the classifier was reported to diagnose cytomegalovirus status with high specificity and sensitivity. Because the 87-base-pair reads could not distinguish some IMGT-functional V segments, including TRBV6-2 and TRBV6-3, those segments were excluded. Across donors, most TCR sequences were observed very rarely, whereas some public TCRs were present in many individuals. Only TCR beta chains were sequenced in this cohort, and the absence of alpha or paired-chain data limited detectable features. Immune exposure information for the cohort was limited to CMV serostatus. The presence/absence analyses assumed that sequencing depth was roughly uniform across donors, and that assumption may not be true. A later analysis reported that several top co-occurrence clusters appeared linked to parvovirus B19, influenza, CMV and Epstein-Barr virus. In a later analysis, most CMV-associated TCR beta chains were found to appear HLA-restricted, with HLA associations seemingly driven largely by CMV exposure. Linkage disequilibrium might explain the correlated functional status among segregating V segments, but an unknown experimental factor could not be excluded. The earlier analysis of some 540 of the donors excluded around 17 rarely observed V segments, including chromosome 9 orphons, because counts were too low. Specific HLA alleles were associated with over 15,000 TCR beta sequences at a false discovery rate of 0.05 in a later analysis. In the study, around 150 TCR beta chains were listed as associated with cytomegalovirus. When HLA alleles, especially DR and DQ, strongly co-occurred, attributing TCR associations to individual alleles was difficult. A cluster of highly shared sequence variants was judged likely to be a technical artifact of the sequencing pipeline. In vitro tests confirmed that three of the cytomegalovirus-associated TCR beta chains recognize cytomegalovirus antigens. It was suggested by the authors that the approach could potentially be generalized to other disease states and immunological phenotypes.

V lost 2 bases and J lost 1 base; the stretch between them is 9 bases long. Its CDR3 holds 14 amino acids, cysteine through phenylalanine. The read is trimmed to its CDR3 DNA, 42 bases read in frame from base 1. As encoded in the germline V gene, CDR1 is KGHSH while CDR2 is LQKENI. Library method: the immunoSEQ multiplex PCR assay. The multiplex PCR relied on a mix of 60 forward primers for TCR Vbeta segments and 13 reverse primers for TCR Jbeta segments. A multiplex PCR assay on genomic DNA amplified the CDR3 region of rearranged TCR beta genes. On the Illumina HiSeq System, the amplified TCR beta libraries were sequenced as 87-base-pair reads. The authors processed their data as follows. A later analysis tallied roughly 76 million unique TCR beta chains across the 666 repertoires, and some 12 million of those chains were shared by two or more donors. To remove PCR and sequencing errors, raw reads were error-corrected and collapsed into unique sequences using a nearest-neighbor algorithm that merged closely related sequences. Alignment of CDR3 sequences to IMGT reference sequences was used to assign V, D and J gene segments. Each retained sequence needed at least a six-nucleotide match to both a V gene segment and a J gene segment. A rearrangement was called productive if the CDR3 had no stop codons and remained in frame with V and J, and every other rearrangement was called non-productive. Following IMGT convention, CDR3 was defined as the stretch from the second conserved V-encoded cysteine to the conserved J-encoded phenylalanine. Sequences without an unambiguous match to a single V gene segment were excluded from the earlier analysis of about 640 of the donors. In an earlier analysis of several hundred of the donors, V segments were called functional above 56.7% productive rearrangements and were called segregating when the between-donor standard deviation exceeded 5%. To diagnose cytomegalovirus status from the catalog of TCR beta chain sequences, a statistical classification framework was built. In a later analysis, V and J genes were assigned by comparing TCR nucleotide sequences against IMGT/GENE-DB human TR gene sequences. The TCRdist pipeline was used in a later analysis to assign CDR3 sequences and most-parsimonious VDJ recombination scenarios. In a later analysis, each TCR beta chain was defined by its CDR3 amino acid sequence together with its V-gene family, and reads without a unique V-gene family were excluded. To address suspected cross-contamination and a sequencing artifact, a later analysis removed some 620 highly shared, low-generation-probability nucleotide sequences. In a later analysis, a clonal expansion index for each public chain was calculated from normalized within-repertoire ranks of inferred template counts. A later analysis computed generation probabilities with a VDJ recombination model fitted to out-of-frame rearrangements, and checked the results against IGoR. Hypergeometric tests were used in a later analysis to score TCR-TCR, TCR-HLA and TCR-CMV co-occurrence, with a repertoire-size bias correction applied to the TCR pairs. False discovery rates were estimated in a later analysis by permuting HLA or CMV assignments 20 times. In a later analysis, co-occurring TCRs were grouped with DBSCAN, and TCRdist sequence similarity was added when clustering was performed within HLA-allele-positive subsets. Repertoires with fewer than 30,000 or more than 120,000 public chains were left out of co-occurrence clustering, as were about 5 repertoires with anomalous nucleotide sharing. What TCRdb holds here is the immuneACCESS table cut down to in-frame rearrangements. Part of the clones is not present; checked against another copy, under half of the missing clones reflect an unresolved V gene, and the others are unexplained. V, J and clone size reflect that table, while D and trimming were determined from the DNA. The sample table contains approximately 150,000 clones; only one count was recorded for around 80% of them. Approximately 2.3% of the sample is taken by the ten largest.

Sequenced input: PBMCs. Recombination linked TRBV18 to TRBJ2-7; 5 matching bases give a weak D call of TRBD1. This receptor was identified in a female donor in good health and CMV-seronegative. The DNA sequence reads TGTGCCAGCTCACCAGGGGCCACATCCTACGAGCAGTACTTC. Its coded protein is CASSPGATSYEQYF.